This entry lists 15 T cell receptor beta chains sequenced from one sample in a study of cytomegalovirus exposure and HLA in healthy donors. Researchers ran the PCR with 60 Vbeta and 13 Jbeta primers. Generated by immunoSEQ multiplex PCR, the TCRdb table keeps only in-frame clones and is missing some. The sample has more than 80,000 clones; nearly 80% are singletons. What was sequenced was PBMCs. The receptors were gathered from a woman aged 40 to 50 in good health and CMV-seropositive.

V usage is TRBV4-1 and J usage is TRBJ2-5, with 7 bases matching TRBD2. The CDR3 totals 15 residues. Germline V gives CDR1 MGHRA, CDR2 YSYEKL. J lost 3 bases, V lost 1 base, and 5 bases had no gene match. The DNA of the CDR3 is TGCGCCAGCAGCCAAGTAGGACTAGTAAAAGAGACCCAGTACTTC. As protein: CASSQVGLVKETQYF.

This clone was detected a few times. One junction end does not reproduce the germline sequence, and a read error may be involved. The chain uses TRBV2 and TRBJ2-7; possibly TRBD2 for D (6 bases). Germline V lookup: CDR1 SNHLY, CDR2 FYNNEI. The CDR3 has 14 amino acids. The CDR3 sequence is CASFPGSGSSEQYF. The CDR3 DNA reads TGTGCCAGCTTCCCCGGGAGCGGGTCCTCCGAGCAGTACTTC.

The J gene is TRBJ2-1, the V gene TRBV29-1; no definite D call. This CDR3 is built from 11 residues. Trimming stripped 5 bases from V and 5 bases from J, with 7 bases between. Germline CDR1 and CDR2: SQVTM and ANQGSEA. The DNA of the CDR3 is TGCAGCGTTATCCCCAACAATGAGCAGTTCTTC. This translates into CSVIPNNEQFF.

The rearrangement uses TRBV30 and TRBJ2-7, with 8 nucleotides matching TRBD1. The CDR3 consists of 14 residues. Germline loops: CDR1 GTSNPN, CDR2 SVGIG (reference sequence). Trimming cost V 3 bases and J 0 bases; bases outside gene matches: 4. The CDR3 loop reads CAWSTGTGSYEQYF. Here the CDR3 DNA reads TGTGCCTGGAGCACCGGGACAGGCTCCTACGAGCAGTACTTC.

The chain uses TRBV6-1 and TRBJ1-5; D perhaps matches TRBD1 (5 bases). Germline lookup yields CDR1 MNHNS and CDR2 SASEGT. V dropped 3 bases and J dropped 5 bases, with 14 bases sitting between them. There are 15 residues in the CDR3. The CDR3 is CASSESGTGDQPQHF. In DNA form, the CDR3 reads TGTGCCAGCAGTGAGAGTGGGACTGGGGATCAGCCCCAGCATTTT.

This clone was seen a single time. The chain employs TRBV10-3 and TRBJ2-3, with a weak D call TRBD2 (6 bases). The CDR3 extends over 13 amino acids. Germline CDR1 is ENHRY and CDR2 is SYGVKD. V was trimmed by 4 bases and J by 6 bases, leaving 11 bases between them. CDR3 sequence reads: CAISAGDVDTQYF. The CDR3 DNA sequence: TGTGCCATCAGTGCGGGAGACGTTGATACGCAGTATTTT.

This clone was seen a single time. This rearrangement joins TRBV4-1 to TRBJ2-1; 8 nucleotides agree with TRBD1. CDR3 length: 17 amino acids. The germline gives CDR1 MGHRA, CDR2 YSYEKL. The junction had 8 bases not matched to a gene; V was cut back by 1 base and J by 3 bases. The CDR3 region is CASSQAIRTGNYNEQFF. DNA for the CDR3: TGCGCCAGCAGCCAAGCTATTAGGACAGGGAACTACAATGAGCAGTTCTTC.

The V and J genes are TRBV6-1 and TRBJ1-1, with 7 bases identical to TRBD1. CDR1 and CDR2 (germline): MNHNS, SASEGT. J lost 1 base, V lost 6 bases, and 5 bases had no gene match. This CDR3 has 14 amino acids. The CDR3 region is CASRRGLSNTEAFF. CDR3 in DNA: TGTGCCAGCAGGAGGGGGCTATCGAACACTGAAGCTTTCTTT.

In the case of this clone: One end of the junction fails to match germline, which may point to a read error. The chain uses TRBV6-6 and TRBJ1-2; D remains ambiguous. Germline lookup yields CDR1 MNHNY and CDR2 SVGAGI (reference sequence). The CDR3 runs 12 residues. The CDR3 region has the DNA TGTGCCAGCAGCCCCCCCCGCGGCGGCACCGACTTC. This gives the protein CASSPPRGGTDF.

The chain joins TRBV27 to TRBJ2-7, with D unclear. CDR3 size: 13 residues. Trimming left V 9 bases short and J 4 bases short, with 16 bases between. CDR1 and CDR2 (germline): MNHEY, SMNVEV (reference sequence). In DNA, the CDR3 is TGTGCCAGTAGTGTATCTCTGGCTTACGAGCAGTACTTC. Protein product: CASSVSLAYEQYF.

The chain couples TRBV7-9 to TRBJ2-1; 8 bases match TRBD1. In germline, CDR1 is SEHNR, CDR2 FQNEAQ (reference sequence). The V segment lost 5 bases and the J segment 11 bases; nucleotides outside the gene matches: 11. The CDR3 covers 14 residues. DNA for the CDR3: TGTGCCAGCAGCCCAGGGGGCGGGACACGGAAGCAGTTCTTC. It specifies CASSPGGGTRKQFF.

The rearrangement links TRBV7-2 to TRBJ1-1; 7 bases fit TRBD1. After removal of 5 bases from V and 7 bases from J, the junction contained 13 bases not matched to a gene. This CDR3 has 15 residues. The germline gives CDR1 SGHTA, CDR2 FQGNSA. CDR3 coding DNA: TGTGCCAGCAGCCGACTTACAGGGGTGGCAGGTGAAGCTTTCTTT. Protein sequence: CASSRLTGVAGEAFF.

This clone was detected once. The CDR3, as DNA: TGTGCCAGCAGTTTACTCGACAACTACAATGAGCAGTTCTTC. Translation gives CASSLLDNYNEQFF. V gene TRBV28 combines with J gene TRBJ2-1; the D is unclear. This CDR3 is 14 amino acids long. The V end lost 2 bases, the J end lost 3 bases, and 8 bases lay between the germline ends. The germline CDR1 and CDR2 sequences are MDHEN and SYDVKM.

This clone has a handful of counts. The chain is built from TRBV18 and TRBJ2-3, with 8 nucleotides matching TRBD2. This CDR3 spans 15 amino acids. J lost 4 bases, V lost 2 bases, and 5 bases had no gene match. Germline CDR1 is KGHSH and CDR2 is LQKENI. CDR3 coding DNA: TGTGCCAGCTCACCAAGAAGCGGGAGCCCAGATACGCAGTATTTT. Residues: CASSPRSGSPDTQYF.

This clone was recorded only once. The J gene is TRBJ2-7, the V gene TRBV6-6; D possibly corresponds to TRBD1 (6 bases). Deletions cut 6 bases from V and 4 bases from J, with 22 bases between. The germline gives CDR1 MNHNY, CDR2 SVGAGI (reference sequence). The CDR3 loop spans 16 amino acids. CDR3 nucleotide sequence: TGTGCCAGCAGACCGACAAAGCAGGGGATTATATACGAGCAGTACTTC. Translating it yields CASRPTKQGIIYEQYF.